The 5 T cell receptor beta chains presented below share a single source sample, sequenced in a study of blood T cell repertoires in COVID-19. Clones were sequenced by immunoSEQ multiplex PCR, and TCRdb holds only the in-frame ones, with some missing. This table holds 200,000 to 250,000 clones, approximately 87% found once. Material: PBMCs or T cells enriched from blood (not recorded which). These receptors all stem from a woman aged 45 to 65 in a cohort exposed to, infected with or recovered from COVID-19 (not recorded which).

V gene TRBV15 combines with J gene TRBJ1-5; 7 bases are shared with TRBD1. Germline V gene lookup returns CDR1 LNHNV and CDR2 YYDKDF (reference sequence). V trimming: 8 bases; J trimming: 6 bases; junction bases outside the gene matches: 7. This CDR3 has 13 residues. The CDR3 region has the DNA TGTGCCACCTGCCGGGACAGAACTCAGCCCCAGCATTTT. Protein sequence: CATCRDRTQPQHF.

This chain joins TRBV11-2 and TRBJ1-6, with no clear D. Per germline, CDR1 SGHAT and CDR2 FQNNGV. The germline V and J ends were trimmed by 0 bases and 9 bases, with 9 bases remaining between them. CDR3 size: 14 residues. The chain's CDR3 is CASSLEVGFSPLHF. As DNA, the CDR3 is TGTGCCAGCAGCTTAGAGGTCGGTTTTTCACCCCTCCACTTT.

This clone turned up a few times. The J gene is TRBJ1-2, the V gene TRBV5-1; 7 bases are a match to TRBD1. Germline V gene data show CDR1 as SGHRS and CDR2 as YFSETQ. CDR3 size: 14 residues. Germline trimming cut 4 bases from V and 4 bases from J; bases unmatched to any gene: 7. CDR3 bases: TGCGCCAGCAGCGTGCAGGAGGGGGCCTATGGCTACACCTTC. Protein: CASSVQEGAYGYTF.

V is TRBV29-1 and J is TRBJ2-1; D possibly corresponds to TRBD2 (5 bases). The length of the CDR3 is 12 residues. Germline-derived CDR1 and CDR2 are SQVTM and ANQGSEA. V shed 5 bases and J shed 16 bases, with 21 bases lying between them. CDR3 sequence: CSVRLTLVWEFF. In DNA, the CDR3 is TGCAGCGTTCGACTAACGCTAGTCTGGGAATTCTTC.

The chain employs TRBV5-1 and TRBJ2-7; 9 bases match TRBD1. The CDR3 consists of 15 residues. Unmatched junction bases numbered 10, after V lost 3 bases and J lost 6 bases. Germline values: CDR1 SGHRS, CDR2 YFSETQ. CDR3 nucleotides: TGCGCCAGCAGCTCAACCGGGACAGGGCTTACCGAGCAGTACTTC. Translation: CASSSTGTGLTEQYF.